This T cell receptor (beta chain) stems from a study of T cells in Graves' hyperthyroidism and ophthalmopathy. The CDR3 runs to 13 residues. Germline CDR1 and CDR2: GTSNPN and SVGIG (reference sequence). Trimming pared 5 bases from V and 4 bases from J, leaving 12 bases between. It was RNA transcripts that yielded the amplified TCR beta CDR3 regions. The primer set for the first-round RT-PCR of the TCR CDR3 was HTBI. TCRdb called the multiplex PCR reads again in MiXCR, with one record for every CDR3 protein. This sample yields around 420,000 distinct CDR3 sequences, of which about 15% are seen a single time; approximately 8% belongs to the top ten. The table lists this clonotype with many counts. Graves' hyperthyroidism without ophthalmopathy progression within 18 months was termed stable. Exclusion of a patient resulted from uncontrolled infection, other autoimmune disease, pregnancy or lactation.

V usage is TRBV30 and J usage is TRBJ1-5, with D perhaps matching TRBD1 (6 bases). The sequencing sample was made of blood. The sequence came from a woman younger than 30 with Graves' hyperthyroidism. DNA for the CDR3: TGTGCCTGGTCTGACAGGTTAAATCAGCCCCAGCATTTT. It yields the protein CAWSDRLNQPQHF.